This is a list of T cell receptor beta chains from one sample in a study of CD8 T cells in ankylosing spondylitis. Using its own MiXCR run on the 5' RACE reads, TCRdb lists one record per CDR3 protein. Among hundreds of thousands of distinct CDR3 sequences listed, roughly 32% were seen once. The specimen was blood, either unsorted or a sorted T cell fraction (not recorded which). The receptors derive from a male donor with ankylosing spondylitis or in good health (not recorded which). Both conserved end residues are trimmed from each CDR3. The D gene is left open where the match is weak. The size of a clone is reported for some rows only, either as once, few or many, or as a class for expanded clones.

D gene	V gene	clone size	J gene	CDR3 protein
TRBD1	TRBV10-3	.	TRBJ2-7	AISRTGTGPYEQY
.	TRBV5-1	.	TRBJ2-5	ASSLGQPQETQY
.	TRBV9	.	TRBJ1-2	ASSVLPQDGYT
.	TRBV10-2	few	TRBJ1-6	ASSDPVEIPKVSSPLH
.	TRBV4-2	.	TRBJ2-2	ASSQQTVQMRTGELF
.	TRBV7-9	.	TRBJ1-1	ASSQFGSPGDTEAF
.	TRBV29-1	few	TRBJ2-2	SVGNTGELF
.	TRBV4-2	few	TRBJ2-5	ASSQEFPSSETQY
TRBD1	TRBV7-9	.	TRBJ1-2	ASGQGARGYT
.	TRBV10-3	.	TRBJ2-7	AISVSGSSYEQY
.	TRBV5-1	.	TRBJ1-1	ASSDGTAVNTEAF
TRBD2	TRBV6-1	few	TRBJ2-7	ASSTPGLAGVEQY
.	TRBV29-1	few	TRBJ2-7	SVDGGTYEQY
.	TRBV29-1	.	TRBJ2-1	SVEPRTESSYNEQF
TRBD1	TRBV6-1	many	TRBJ1-2	ASKYRGSNYGYT
.	TRBV20-1	few	TRBJ1-2	SARGLDGYT
.	TRBV20-1	.	TRBJ2-6	SAYQGRESGANVLT
TRBD2	TRBV6-1	.	TRBJ2-3	ASSKDGRADTQY
TRBD1	TRBV6-1	.	TRBJ2-3	ASSPGQGATDTQY
.	TRBV5-6	many	TRBJ1-3	ASSLTASGNTIY
.	TRBV28	.	TRBJ2-7	AAGPPVEQY
.	TRBV20-1	few	TRBJ2-1	SAIEEYNEQF
.	TRBV27	.	TRBJ1-6	ASSPNRESSPLH
TRBD1	TRBV12-3/TRBV12-4	.	TRBJ2-7	ASSLTGTAGYEQY
.	TRBV20-1	.	TRBJ2-3	SAQRSGRARTDTQY
TRBD1	TRBV7-9	few	TRBJ2-1	ASSLGTGGEQF
TRBD2	TRBV29-1	few	TRBJ2-1	SGTGTSGPYNEQF
.	TRBV20-1	few	TRBJ2-3	SARGVRGGGTDTQY
.	TRBV15	few	TRBJ2-4	ATSRGYEGLDIQY